This record looks at one TCR beta chain sequence and its context. This sample is part of a study of blood T cell repertoires in COVID-19. V gave up 1 base and J gave up 7 bases, with 16 bases separating them. The germline gives CDR1 KGHSH, CDR2 LQKENI. The CDR3 contains 15 residues. Cohort placement rested on clinical history that participants reported themselves. This table comes from immunoSEQ multiplex PCR, and its TCRdb copy is limited to in-frame clones, with some not included. This sample carries under 300,000 clones, about 85% of them seen once, and the ten largest clones take approximately 6.6%.

The chain is built from TRBV18 and TRBJ1-2, with D hard to call. This sequence was found in a woman aged 45-59 years who had been exposed to COVID-19. The source material was PBMCs or T cells enriched from blood (not recorded which). The CDR3 reads CASSPLKTLRGGYTF. The CDR3 DNA reads as TGTGCCAGCTCACCACTTAAAACCTTACGGGGTGGCTACACCTTC.